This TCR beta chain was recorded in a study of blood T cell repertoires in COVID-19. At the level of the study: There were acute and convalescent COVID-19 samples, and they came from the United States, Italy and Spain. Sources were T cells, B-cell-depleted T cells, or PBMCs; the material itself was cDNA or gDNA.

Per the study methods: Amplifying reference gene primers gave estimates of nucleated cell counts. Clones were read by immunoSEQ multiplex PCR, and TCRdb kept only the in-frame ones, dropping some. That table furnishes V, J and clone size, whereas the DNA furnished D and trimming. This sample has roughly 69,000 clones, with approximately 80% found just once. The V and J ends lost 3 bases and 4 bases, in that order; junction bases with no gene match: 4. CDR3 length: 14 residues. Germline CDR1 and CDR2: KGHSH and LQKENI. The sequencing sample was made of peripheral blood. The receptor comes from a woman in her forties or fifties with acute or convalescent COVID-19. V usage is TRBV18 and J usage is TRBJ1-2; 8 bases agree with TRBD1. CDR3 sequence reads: CASSPDRGVYGYTF. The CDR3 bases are TGTGCCAGCTCACCTGACAGGGGCGTCTATGGCTACACCTTC.